Shown below are 8 T cell receptor beta chains from a single sample sequenced in a study of T cell repertoires in cytomegalovirus infection. TCRdb reanalysed the reads using MiXCR and keeps one entry per CDR3 protein. This table holds more than 400,000 distinct CDR3 sequences, around 27% found once. Sequenced input: PBMCs. These TCRs come from a human donor in good health (CMV status not recorded). Some clones in this sample may be carry-over from other donors' samples.

This chain connects TRBV15 to TRBJ2-7; 9 bases are a match to TRBD2. The CDR3 is 15 amino acids. J lost 7 bases, V lost 2 bases, and 9 bases had no gene match. The germline V gene encodes CDR1 LNHNV and CDR2 YYDKDF (reference sequence). In nucleotides, the CDR3 is TGTGCCACCAGCAGATCATCTAGCGGGATGCGGGAGCAGTACTTC. Encoded protein: CATSRSSSGMREQYF.

This clonotype has more than one count but fewer than ten. V usage is TRBV6-5 and J usage is TRBJ2-3; 7 bases are shared with TRBD2. Germline loops: CDR1 MNHEY, CDR2 SVGAGI. V was clipped by 0 bases and J by 0 bases; unmatched bases: 3. CDR3 length: 16 amino acids. The CDR3 bases are TGTGCCAGCAGTTACTCGCTCGGGAGGAGCACAGATACGCAGTATTTT. Protein product: CASSYSLGRSTDTQYF.

The V call is TRBV12-3 or TRBV12-4, the J call TRBJ1-5; 8 nucleotides match TRBD1. The junction had 8 bases not matched to a gene; V was cut back by 6 bases and J by 7 bases. This CDR3 is built from 14 residues. CDR3: CASSPDRVEQPQHF. CDR3 bases: TGTGCCAGCAGCCCGGACAGGGTTGAACAGCCCCAGCATTTT.

This clonotype has just one count. The chain links TRBV15 to TRBJ2-1; D might be TRBD1 (5 bases). Trimming stripped 0 bases from V and 7 bases from J, with 16 bases between. Germline V CDR1 and CDR2: LNHNV, YYDKDF (reference sequence). The CDR3 is made up of 16 amino acids. CDR3 bases: TGTGCCACCAGCAGAGATGGGCAGGGTTTGTGGAATGAGCAGTTCTTC. It codes for CATSRDGQGLWNEQFF. The whole variable domain, remainder taken from reference TRBV15 and TRBJ2-1, is DAMVIQNPRYQVTQFGKPVTLSCSQTLNHNVMYWYQQKSSQAPKLLFHYYDKDFNNEADTPDNFQSRRPNTSFCFLDIRSPGLGDTAMYLCATSRDGQGLWNEQFFGPGTRLTVL.

V and J are TRBV7-8 and TRBJ2-2; D is possibly TRBD1 or TRBD2 (5 bases each). The V gene's germline CDR1 is SGHVS and CDR2 FQNEAQ. CDR3 length: 16 amino acids. Trimming left V 1 base short and J 1 base short, with 10 bases between. The CDR3 is CASSLEGTLNTGELFF. The CDR3 DNA reads as TGTGCCAGCAGCTTAGAGGGGACCCTGAACACCGGGGAGCTGTTTTTT.

The V call is TRBV20-1, the J call TRBJ2-3, with a weak D call TRBD2 (6 bases). Looked up from germline, CDR1 is DFQATT and CDR2 is SNEGSKA (reference sequence). The CDR3 extends over 15 amino acids. Trimming cost V 5 bases and J 4 bases, with 19 bases left between them. The CDR3 protein is CSADGDFLGPDTQYF. CDR3 bases: TGCAGTGCTGACGGGGACTTCCTGGGGCCAGATACGCAGTATTTT.

This chain connects TRBV12-5 to TRBJ2-2; D may be TRBD2 (6 bases). CDR1 and CDR2 (germline): LGHNT, FRNRAP. Trimming took 5 bases from V and 1 from J, leaving 11 bases between them. CDR3 length: 15 residues. The CDR3 loop is CASGPVEGNTGELFF. CDR3 sequence (DNA): TGTGCTAGTGGTCCGGTGGAGGGGAACACCGGGGAGCTGTTTTTT. Full variable domain (rest looked up from reference TRBV12-5 and TRBJ2-2): DARVTQTPRHKVTEMGQEVTMRCQPILGHNTVFWYRQTMMQGLELLAYFRNRAPLDDSGMPKDRFSAEMPDATLATLKIQPSEPRDSAVYFCASGPVEGNTGELFFGEGSRLTVL.

The chain joins TRBV12-5 to TRBJ2-5, with D perhaps matching TRBD2 (6 bases). V lost 5 bases and J lost 4, with 14 bases in between. Germline V gene data show CDR1 as LGHNT and CDR2 as FRNRAP. This CDR3 region has 14 residues. The CDR3 bases are TGTGCTAGTGGTGGGACCCTAGCGAGAGAGACCCAGTACTTC. As protein: CASGGTLARETQYF.